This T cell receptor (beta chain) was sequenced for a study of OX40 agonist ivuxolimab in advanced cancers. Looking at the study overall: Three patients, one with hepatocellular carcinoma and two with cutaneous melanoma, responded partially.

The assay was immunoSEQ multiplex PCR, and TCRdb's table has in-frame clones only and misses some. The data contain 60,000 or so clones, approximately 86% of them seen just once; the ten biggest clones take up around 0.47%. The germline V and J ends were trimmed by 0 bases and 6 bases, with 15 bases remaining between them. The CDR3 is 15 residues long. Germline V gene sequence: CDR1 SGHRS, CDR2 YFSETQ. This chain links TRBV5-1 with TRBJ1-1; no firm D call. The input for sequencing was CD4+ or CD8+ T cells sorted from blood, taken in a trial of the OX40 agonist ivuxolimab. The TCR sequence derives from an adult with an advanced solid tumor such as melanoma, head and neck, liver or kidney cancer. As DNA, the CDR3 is TGCGCCAGCAGCTTGGCCGTTGCGAGGAGGGCTGAAGCTTTCTTT. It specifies CASSLAVARRAEAFF.